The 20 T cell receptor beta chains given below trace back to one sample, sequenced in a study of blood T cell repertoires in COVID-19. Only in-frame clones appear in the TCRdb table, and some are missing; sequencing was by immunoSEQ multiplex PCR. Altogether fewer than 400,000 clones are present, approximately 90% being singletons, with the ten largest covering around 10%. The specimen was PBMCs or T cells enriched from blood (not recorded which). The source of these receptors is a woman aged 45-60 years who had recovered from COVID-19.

This CDR3 is CATSGDNSYEQYF. As DNA, the CDR3 is TGTGCCACCAGCGGTGACAACTCCTACGAGCAGTACTTC. This chain links TRBV15 with TRBJ2-7; D gene uncertain. This CDR3 spans 13 amino acids. Trimming shortened V by 5 bases and J by 0 bases, and 8 bases separated the two germline ends. In germline, CDR1 is LNHNV, CDR2 YYDKDF (reference sequence).

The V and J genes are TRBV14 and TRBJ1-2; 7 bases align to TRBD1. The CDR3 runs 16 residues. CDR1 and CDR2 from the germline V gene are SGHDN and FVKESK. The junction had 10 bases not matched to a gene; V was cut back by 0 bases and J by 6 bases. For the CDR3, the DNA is TGTGCCAGCAGCCAAGAATTTGTCCGGGACAGAGATGGCTACACCTTC. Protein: CASSQEFVRDRDGYTF.

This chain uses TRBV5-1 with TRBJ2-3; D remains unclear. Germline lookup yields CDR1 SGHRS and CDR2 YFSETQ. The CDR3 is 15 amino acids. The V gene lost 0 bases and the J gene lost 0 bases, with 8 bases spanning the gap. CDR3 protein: CASSLDGASTDTQYF. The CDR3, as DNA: TGCGCCAGCAGCTTGGACGGTGCTAGCACAGATACGCAGTATTTT.

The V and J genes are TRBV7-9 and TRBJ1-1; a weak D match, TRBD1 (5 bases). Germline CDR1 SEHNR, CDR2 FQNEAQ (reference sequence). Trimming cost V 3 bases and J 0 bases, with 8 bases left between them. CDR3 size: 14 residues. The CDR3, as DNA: TGTGCCAGCAGCTTGGGGCAGATGAACACTGAAGCTTTCTTT. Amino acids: CASSLGQMNTEAFF.

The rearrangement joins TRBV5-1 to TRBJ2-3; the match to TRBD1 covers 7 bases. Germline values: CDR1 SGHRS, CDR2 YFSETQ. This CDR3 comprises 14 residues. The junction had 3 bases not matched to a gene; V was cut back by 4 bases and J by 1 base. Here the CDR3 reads CASSTGQRTDTQYF. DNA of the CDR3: TGCGCCAGCAGCACGGGACAGCGCACAGATACGCAGTATTTT.

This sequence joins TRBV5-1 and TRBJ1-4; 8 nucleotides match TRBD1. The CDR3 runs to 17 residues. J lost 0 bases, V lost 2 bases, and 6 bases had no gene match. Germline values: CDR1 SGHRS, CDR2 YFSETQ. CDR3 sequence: CASSLRTGPSTNEKLFF. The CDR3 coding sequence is TGCGCCAGCAGCTTACGGACAGGGCCCTCAACTAATGAAAAACTGTTTTTT.

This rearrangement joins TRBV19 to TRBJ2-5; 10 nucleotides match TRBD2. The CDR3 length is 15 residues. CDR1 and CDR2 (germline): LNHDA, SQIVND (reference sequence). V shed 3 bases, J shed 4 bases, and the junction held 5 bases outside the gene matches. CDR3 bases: TGTGCCAGTAGTATGGGTACTAGCGGGGTAGAGACCCAGTACTTC. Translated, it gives CASSMGTSGVETQYF.

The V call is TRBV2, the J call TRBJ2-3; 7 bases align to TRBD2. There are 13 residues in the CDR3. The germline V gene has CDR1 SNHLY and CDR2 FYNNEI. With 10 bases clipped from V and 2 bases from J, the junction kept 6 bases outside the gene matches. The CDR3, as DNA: TGTGCCACCCGGACTAGACCCACAGATACGCAGTATTTT. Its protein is CATRTRPTDTQYF.

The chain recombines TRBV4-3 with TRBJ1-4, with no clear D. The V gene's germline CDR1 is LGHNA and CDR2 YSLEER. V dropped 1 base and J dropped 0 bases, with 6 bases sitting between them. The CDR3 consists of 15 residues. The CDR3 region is CASSQVYATNEKLFF. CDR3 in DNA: TGCGCCAGCAGCCAAGTATATGCAACTAATGAAAAACTGTTTTTT.

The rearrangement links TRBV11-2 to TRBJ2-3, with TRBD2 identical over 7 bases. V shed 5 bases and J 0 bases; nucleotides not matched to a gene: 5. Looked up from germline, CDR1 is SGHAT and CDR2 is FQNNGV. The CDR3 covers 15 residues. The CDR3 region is CASSLAVSSTDTQYF. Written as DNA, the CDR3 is TGTGCCAGCAGCCTAGCGGTTTCTAGCACAGATACGCAGTATTTT.

CDR3 DNA sequence: TGTGCCAGCAGTTTAGGGCATCAAGAGACCCAGTACTTC. Protein sequence: CASSLGHQETQYF. V usage is TRBV12-3 or TRBV12-4 and J usage is TRBJ2-5; D is uncertain. The germline V and J ends were trimmed by 1 base and 2 bases, with 5 bases remaining between them. The CDR3 totals 13 residues.

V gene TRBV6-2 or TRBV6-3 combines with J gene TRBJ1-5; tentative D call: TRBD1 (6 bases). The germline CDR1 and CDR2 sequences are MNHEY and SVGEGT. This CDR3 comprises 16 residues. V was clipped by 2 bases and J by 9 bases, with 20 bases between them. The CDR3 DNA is TGTGCCAGCAGTTACAGGGGGGGAGACCTATCTGGGCCCCAGCATTTT. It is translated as CASSYRGGDLSGPQHF.

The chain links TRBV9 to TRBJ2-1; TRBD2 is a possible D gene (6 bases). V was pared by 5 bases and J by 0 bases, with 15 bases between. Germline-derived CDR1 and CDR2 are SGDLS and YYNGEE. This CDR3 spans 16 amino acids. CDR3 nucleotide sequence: TGTGCCAGCAGTTCTTATCGGGGGAGCTCCTACAATGAGCAGTTCTTC. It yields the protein CASSSYRGSSYNEQFF.

The CDR3 region is CASSLLAIGQLHTGELFF. The CDR3, as DNA: TGTGCCAGCAGTTTACTAGCGATCGGGCAACTTCACACCGGGGAGCTGTTTTTT. The J gene is TRBJ2-2, the V gene TRBV27; maybe TRBD2 (6 bases). V was cut by 2 bases and J by 3 bases, with 19 bases left in between. Germline V gene lookup returns CDR1 MNHEY and CDR2 SMNVEV (reference sequence). This CDR3 is built from 18 residues.

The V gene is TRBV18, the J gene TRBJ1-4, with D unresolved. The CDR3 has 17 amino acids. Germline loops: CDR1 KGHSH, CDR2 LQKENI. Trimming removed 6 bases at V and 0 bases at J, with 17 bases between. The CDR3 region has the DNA TGTGCCAGCTCCCCCCTTGCAGGAAGTTCAACTAATGAAAAACTGTTTTTT. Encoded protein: CASSPLAGSSTNEKLFF.

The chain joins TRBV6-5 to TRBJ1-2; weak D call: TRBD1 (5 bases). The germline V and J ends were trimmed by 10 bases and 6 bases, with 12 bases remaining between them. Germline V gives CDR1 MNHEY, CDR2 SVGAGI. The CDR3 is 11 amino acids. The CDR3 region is CATGAGNGYTF. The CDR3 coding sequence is TGTGCCACCGGGGCGGGGAATGGCTACACCTTC.

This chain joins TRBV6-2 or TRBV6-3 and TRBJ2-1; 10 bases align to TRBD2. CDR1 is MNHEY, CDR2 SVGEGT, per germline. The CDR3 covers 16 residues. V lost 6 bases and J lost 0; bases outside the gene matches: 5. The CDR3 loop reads CASSSRLAGSYNEQFF. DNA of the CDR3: TGTGCCAGCAGCTCCCGACTAGCGGGCTCCTACAATGAGCAGTTCTTC.

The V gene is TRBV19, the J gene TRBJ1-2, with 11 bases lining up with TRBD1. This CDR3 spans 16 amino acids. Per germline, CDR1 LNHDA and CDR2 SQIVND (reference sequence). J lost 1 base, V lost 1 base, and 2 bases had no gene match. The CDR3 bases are TGTGCCAGTAGTATAGGGGACAGGGGGTATAACTATGGCTACACCTTC. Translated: CASSIGDRGYNYGYTF.

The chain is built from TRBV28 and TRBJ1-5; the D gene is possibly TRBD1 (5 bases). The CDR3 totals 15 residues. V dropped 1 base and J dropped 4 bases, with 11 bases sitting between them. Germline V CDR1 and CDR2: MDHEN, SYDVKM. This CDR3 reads CASSLFDRGNQPQHF. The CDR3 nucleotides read TGTGCCAGCAGTTTATTTGACAGAGGTAATCAGCCCCAGCATTTT.

The CDR3 sequence is CASSLAPAEGQPQHF. Written as DNA, the CDR3 is TGTGCCAGCAGCTTAGCTCCCGCCGAGGGTCAGCCCCAGCATTTT. The V gene is TRBV7-6, the J gene TRBJ1-5; D is undetermined. The V gene's germline CDR1 is SGHVS and CDR2 FNYEAQ. V was clipped by 0 bases and J by 6 bases, with 12 bases between them. The CDR3 totals 15 residues.